This T cell receptor (beta chain) was identified in a study of T cell responses to AZD1222 COVID-19 vaccine. Background on the study: Analyses pooled second doses at about 4 or about 12 weeks.

Worth noting for this clone: The target antigen is unknown.

Findings and caveats of the study: Reports indicate that nearly half of spike-specific TCRs are directed at unmutated variant regions. The donor cohort was predominantly white British with a female majority, and clonal diversity may have been underestimated.

The assay was immunoSEQ multiplex PCR, and TCRdb's table has in-frame clones only and misses some. The sample consists of roughly 81,000 clones, about 87% of them appearing once. Germline values: CDR1 SGHTS, CDR2 YDEGEE. The V and J ends lost 4 bases and 2 bases respectively, with 12 bases between them. The CDR3 is 14 residues long. The sample was peripheral blood, taken on day 0 of AZD1222 vaccination. V is TRBV5-8 and J is TRBJ1-2; weak D call: TRBD1 (6 bases). This TCR derives from an adult in good health. CDR3 region: CASSRRTANYGYTF. In DNA form, the CDR3 reads TGTGCCAGCAGCCGCAGGACAGCAAACTATGGCTACACCTTC.